This T cell receptor beta chain stems from a study of cytomegalovirus exposure and HLA in healthy donors. Study-level findings and limits: There were about 160 TCR beta chains listed as cytomegalovirus-associated. TCR sequences were mostly rare, though some public TCRs occurred in many donors.

With respect to this clone: Its antigen is not known.

PCR used 60 Vbeta primers and 13 Jbeta primers. Data came from immunoSEQ multiplex PCR; TCRdb stores just in-frame clones and leaves some out. Found here are 60,000 to 70,000 clones; the top ten clones hold approximately 5.1%. The receptor's source is a man aged 30-40 years in good health and CMV-seropositive. The sequencing sample was made of PBMCs.

This CDR3 reads CASSPGSSNQPQHF. The CDR3 DNA reads as TGTGCCAGCAGTCCCGGGTCTAGCAATCAGCCCCAGCATTTT. The chain employs TRBV27 and TRBJ1-5; the D is unclear. V lost 5 bases and J lost 0, with 8 bases in between. There are 14 residues in the CDR3. CDR1 and CDR2 (germline): MNHEY, SMNVEV (reference sequence).